One and the same sample provided the 28 T cell receptor beta chains below, sequenced in a study of blood T cells in healthy people across ages. For the second PCR, which ran for about 7 to 11 cycles, a sample-barcoded 5' primer and a J-beta primer mix were used. TCRdb re-called the 5' RACE reads through MiXCR, storing one row per CDR3 protein. The sample contains about 670,000 distinct CDR3 sequences, about 50% of which appear only once. Sequencing used blood. These receptors were obtained from an elderly woman in good health.

In nucleotides, the CDR3 is TGTGCCAGCAGTTTATCGGGCACTTATACTAATGAAAAACTGTTTTTT. Protein product: CASSLSGTYTNEKLFF. The chain combines TRBV28 with TRBJ1-4; D ambiguous. This CDR3 has 16 amino acids. V shed 1 base and J shed 2 bases, with 11 bases lying between them. Per germline, CDR1 MDHEN and CDR2 SYDVKM.

J is TRBJ1-2 and V is TRBV20-1, with D possibly TRBD1 on 6 matching bases. The CDR3 contains 16 residues. Germline assignment: CDR1 DFQATT and CDR2 SNEGSKA (reference sequence). Deletions cut 0 bases from V and 4 bases from J, with 18 bases between. CDR3 protein: CSARDFLAGEAYGYTF. The CDR3 DNA reads TGCAGTGCTAGAGATTTTTTGGCAGGGGAAGCCTATGGCTACACCTTC.

The J gene is TRBJ2-3, the V gene TRBV10-2; 10 bases line up with TRBD2. V lost 6 bases to trimming and J lost 5 bases; unmatched junction nucleotides: 5. CDR3 length: 14 amino acids. Looked up from germline, CDR1 is WSHSY and CDR2 is SAAADI. The CDR3 protein is CASRLAGTQDTQYF. For the CDR3, the DNA is TGCGCCAGCAGACTAGCGGGAACTCAAGATACGCAGTATTTT.

This clonotype has just a few counts. The rearrangement uses TRBV4-2 and TRBJ1-5, with a tentative D call TRBD1 (6 bases). The CDR3 sequence is 15 residues long. V was clipped by 4 bases and J by 4 bases, with 14 bases between them. The germline V gene encodes CDR1 LGHNA and CDR2 YNFKEQ. The CDR3 region is CASSRQPGANQPQHF. The DNA for the CDR3 is TGTGCCAGCAGCCGACAACCAGGGGCAAATCAGCCCCAGCATTTT.

The CDR3 is CSAGGVGTIYF. DNA for the CDR3: TGCAGTGCGGGGGGGGTAGGCACCATATATTTT. This chain links TRBV20-1 with TRBJ1-3; the D gene is possibly TRBD1 (5 bases). The CDR3 loop spans 11 amino acids. The V and J ends lost 6 bases and 9 bases respectively, with 12 bases between them. CDR1 and CDR2 (germline): DFQATT, SNEGSKA (reference sequence).

This clonotype was seen at least ten times. The chain employs TRBV12-3 or TRBV12-4 and TRBJ1-5, with 8 nucleotides matching TRBD1. This CDR3 is 13 amino acids long. V trimming: 5 bases; J trimming: 7 bases; junction bases outside the gene matches: 4. The CDR3 DNA reads TGTGCCAGCAGTGGACAGGGTGGGCAGCCCCAGCATTTT. It specifies CASSGQGGQPQHF.

J is TRBJ2-7 and V is TRBV15; D may be TRBD1 (5 bases). Germline CDR1 LNHNV, CDR2 YYDKDF (reference sequence). The CDR3 totals 12 residues. V was pared by 3 bases and J by 3 bases, with 6 bases between. In DNA form, the CDR3 reads TGTGCCACCAGCAGGGACAACTACGAGCAGTACTTC. Protein product: CATSRDNYEQYF.

The chain is built from TRBV10-3 and TRBJ2-5; TRBD2 aligns across 7 bases. The assigned J gene may be wrong: the sequence end matches TRBJ2-7 better. CDR1 is ENHRY and CDR2 is SYGVKD in the germline V gene. This CDR3 region has 13 residues. The CDR3 region is CAISPSGTYEQYF. CDR3 bases: TGTGCCATCAGCCCTAGCGGAACCTACGAGCAGTACTTC.

This clonotype was recorded many times. The genes are TRBV12-3 or TRBV12-4 and TRBJ2-1, with 9 bases identical to TRBD1. V trimming: 6 bases; J trimming: 2 bases; junction bases outside the gene matches: 5. The CDR3 extends over 15 amino acids. This chain's CDR3 is CASRHRGLPYNEQFF. CDR3 coding DNA: TGTGCCAGCAGGCACAGGGGGCTACCCTACAATGAGCAGTTCTTC.

The chain uses TRBV20-1 and TRBJ1-4; possible D gene TRBD1, 6 bases. This CDR3 is 13 amino acids long. V was trimmed by 0 bases and J by 10 bases, leaving 12 bases between them. Germline CDR1 is DFQATT and CDR2 is SNEGSKA (reference sequence). In nucleotides, the CDR3 is TGCAGTGCTAGAGATGGGACACATGGAAAACTGTTTTTT. Its protein product is CSARDGTHGKLFF.

The chain carries TRBV6-2 or TRBV6-3 and TRBJ1-6; D remains unclear. Germline values: CDR1 MNHEY, CDR2 SVGEGT. Trimming removed 2 bases from V and 8 bases from J, with 7 bases in between. This CDR3 comprises 13 residues. CDR3 residues: CASSYVGDSPLHF. As DNA, the CDR3 is TGTGCCAGCAGTTACGTCGGGGATTCACCCCTCCACTTT.

Remarks on this clonotype: A much larger clone sits a single nucleotide away, making a read error possible. The CDR3 here is CASSPRGPFAEQYF. The CDR3 nucleotides are TGTGCCAGCAGTCCCAGGGGCCCCTTCGCCGAGCAGTACTTC. This chain uses TRBV12-3 or TRBV12-4 with TRBJ2-5; tentative D call: TRBD1 (6 bases). The DNA matches TRBJ2-7 better at its end, which makes the J call doubtful. The CDR3 contains 14 residues.

This clonotype was seen once. Given a much more abundant clone one base away, this may be a read error. This chain links TRBV5-1 with TRBJ2-3; TRBD2 aligns across 7 bases. Looked up from germline, CDR1 is SGHRS and CDR2 is YFSETQ. The CDR3 length is 16 residues. CDR3 sequence reads: CARSLDPSGSTDTQYF. CDR3 coding DNA: TGCGCCCGCAGCTTGGACCCTAGCGGCTCCACAGATACGCAGTATTTT.

Note on this clonotype: A much larger clone sits a single nucleotide away, making a read error possible. The rearrangement joins TRBV3-1 to TRBJ2-1; TRBD2 matches 11 bases. The CDR3 is made up of 16 amino acids. Germline values: CDR1 LGHDT, CDR2 YNNKEL (reference sequence). The CDR3 loop is CASNQGWLAGGSEQFF. As DNA, the CDR3 is TGTGCCAGCAACCAAGGGTGGCTAGCGGGGGGAAGTGAGCAGTTCTTC.

The rearrangement uses TRBV25-1 and TRBJ2-1; D not certain. V was pared by 2 bases and J by 4 bases, with 12 bases between. CDR3 length: 15 residues. The germline V gene has CDR1 MGHDK and CDR2 SYGVNS. CDR3 in DNA: TGTGCCAGCAGTGAAAAAATGGCTACATACAATGAGCAGTTCTTC. This sequence encodes CASSEKMATYNEQFF.

With respect to this clonotype: Mismatch with germline at one junction end may stem from a read error. This sequence joins TRBV9 and TRBJ1-2, with D possibly TRBD1 on 6 matching bases. This CDR3 is built from 14 residues. In germline, CDR1 is SGDLS, CDR2 YYNGEE. This chain's CDR3 is CTSSPGGGTYGYTF. The CDR3 DNA is TGTACCAGCAGCCCAGGAGGGGGAACTTATGGCTACACCTTC.

In this sample, this clonotype turned up many times. A read error may explain this, as a much larger clone is one base away. This chain links TRBV27 with TRBJ2-1; D possibly matches TRBD1 or TRBD2 (5 bases each). Trimming took off 4 bases at V and 5 bases at J, with 18 bases between the two ends. This CDR3 has 16 amino acids. CDR1 is MNHEY and CDR2 is SMNVEV in the germline V gene (reference sequence). The CDR3 loop is CASSSSGRAPHNEQFF. In DNA form, the CDR3 reads TGTGCCAGCAGTTCGTCGGGACGAGCCCCCCACAATGAGCAGTTCTTC.

About this clonotype itself: A read error may explain this, as a much larger clone is one base away. The chain recombines TRBV7-3 with TRBJ2-7, with D hard to call. The CDR3 runs 13 residues. Germline V CDR1 and CDR2: SGHTA, FQGTGA. Trimming took off 1 base at V and 7 bases at J, with 11 bases between the two ends. The CDR3, as DNA: TGTGCCAGCAGCTTAAGCCCCTACAATGAGCAGTACTTC. The encoded protein is CASSLSPYNEQYF.

The chain couples TRBV20-1 to TRBJ1-1, with 8 bases lining up with TRBD1. The V gene end was trimmed by 4 bases and the J gene end by 0 bases; junction bases not matched to a gene: 7. Per germline, CDR1 DFQATT and CDR2 SNEGSKA (reference sequence). The CDR3 is made up of 15 amino acids. CDR3 sequence reads: CSATPGGRLNTEAFF. The CDR3 nucleotides are TGCAGTGCTACCCCAGGGGGCAGGCTGAACACTGAAGCTTTCTTT.

The rearrangement joins TRBV29-1 to TRBJ2-2; D ambiguous. This CDR3 has 14 residues. Germline CDR1 reads SQVTM; CDR2 reads ANQGSEA. Trimming removed 0 bases from V and 0 bases from J, with 5 bases in between. The CDR3 region is CSVEDPANTGELFF. In DNA form, the CDR3 reads TGCAGCGTTGAAGATCCGGCGAACACCGGGGAGCTGTTTTTT.

This clonotype was picked up many times. CDR3 region: CASSSPPWEEEQYF. The CDR3 DNA reads as TGTGCCAGCAGCTCCCCCCCTTGGGAAGAAGAGCAGTACTTC. This sequence joins TRBV7-9 and TRBJ2-7, with no clear D. The CDR3 consists of 14 residues. V lost 4 bases and J 7 bases, leaving 17 bases between the germline ends. Germline CDR1 reads SEHNR; CDR2 reads FQNEAQ (reference sequence). The variable domain in full, with the rest retrieved from reference TRBV7-9 and TRBJ2-7, is DTGVSQNPRHKITKRGQNVTFRCDPISEHNRLYWYRQTLGQGPEFLTYFQNEAQLEKSRLLSDRFSAERPKGSFSTLEIQRTEQGDSAMYLCASSSPPWEEEQYFGPGTRLTVT.

This rearrangement joins TRBV29-1 to TRBJ2-3; D is uncertain. Germline CDR1 is SQVTM and CDR2 is ANQGSEA. Trimming took off 7 bases at V and 2 bases at J, with 10 bases between the two ends. The CDR3 loop spans 12 amino acids. CDR3 sequence (DNA): TGCAGCGAAGGGTCTTACACAGATACGCAGTATTTT. The encoded protein is CSEGSYTDTQYF.

Of note for this clonotype: A read error may be the cause here, since a much bigger clone is one base away. The V gene is TRBV2, the J gene TRBJ2-1; D might be TRBD1 (7 bases). The CDR3 is 16 amino acids. The V end lost 0 bases, the J end lost 3 bases, and 12 bases lay between the germline ends. Germline CDR1 SNHLY, CDR2 FYNNEI. The CDR3 loop is CASSEAQGGFYNEQFF. CDR3 in DNA: TGTGCCAGCAGTGAAGCGCAGGGGGGCTTCTACAATGAGCAGTTCTTC.

The chain employs TRBV7-2 and TRBJ2-7, with 7 bases matching TRBD1. After removal of 5 bases from V and 1 base from J, the junction contained 8 bases not matched to a gene. Germline lookup yields CDR1 SGHTA and CDR2 FQGNSA. This CDR3 comprises 15 residues. The CDR3 DNA reads as TGTGCCAGCAGCATCGCGACAGGGAGTTCCTACGAGCAGTACTTC. Protein: CASSIATGSSYEQYF.

The chain carries TRBV4-3 and TRBJ1-2; D possibly corresponds to TRBD1 (5 bases). CDR3 size: 15 residues. V was trimmed by 5 bases and J by 8 bases, leaving 21 bases between them. Germline V CDR1 and CDR2: LGHNA, YSLEER. The CDR3 nucleotides read TGCGCCAGCAGCGACACCGGGACTCCCATATCAGGCTACACCTTC. It codes for CASSDTGTPISGYTF.

The V call is TRBV2, the J call TRBJ2-2; D call uncertain. The CDR3 contains 14 residues. From germline, CDR1 is SNHLY and CDR2 FYNNEI. V shed 2 bases and J shed 6 bases, with 10 bases lying between them. This chain's CDR3 is CASSERLCAGELFF. CDR3 sequence (DNA): TGTGCCAGCAGTGAACGTCTGTGCGCCGGGGAGCTGTTTTTT.

The table lists this clonotype with many counts. The chain recombines TRBV20-1 with TRBJ2-5; D gene unclear. The CDR3 consists of 11 residues. V was clipped by 5 bases and J by 5 bases, with 9 bases between them. Germline CDR1 and CDR2: DFQATT and SNEGSKA (reference sequence). CDR3: CSAAKWETQYF. CDR3 coding DNA: TGCAGTGCTGCCAAATGGGAGACCCAGTACTTC.

This chain connects TRBV3-1 to TRBJ1-2; the D gene is possibly TRBD1 (6 bases). Per germline, CDR1 LGHDT and CDR2 YNNKEL (reference sequence). CDR3 size: 15 residues. The V end was cut by 7 bases, the J end by 0 bases, with 15 bases between. CDR3 sequence: CASTFQRTANYGYTF. Written as DNA, the CDR3 is TGTGCCAGCACCTTCCAAAGGACAGCTAACTATGGCTACACCTTC.